Reported below is one TCR beta chain. One end of the junction fails to match germline, which may point to a read error. Researchers made TCR beta libraries by using iRepertoire HTBI primers and running Arm-PCR on CDR3 regions. MiXCR, run by TCRdb on the multiplex PCR reads, gives a single entry per CDR3 protein. The table includes roughly 400,000 distinct CDR3 sequences, approximately 16% detected once. This sample was taken from a study of regulatory T cells in long-lasting Graves disease. Study as a whole: Newly diagnosed Graves' patients had under 3 months of antithyroid drugs.

The time point here: newly diagnosed GD, antithyroid drugs for less than 3 months. Isolated PBMC RNA provided the starting material for the TCR library. The patients were drawn from one endocrinology department in Xi'an, China. The sample was also reused in another study, on T cells in Graves' hyperthyroidism and ophthalmopathy. Per that paper: Absence of ophthalmopathy progression within 18 months defined stable Graves' hyperthyroidism.

This sequence was found in a woman between 18 and 29 years old with Graves disease. Sample: peripheral blood mononuclear cells (PBMCs), taken at new diagnosis, from a patient treated with antithyroid drugs.

The CDR3 DNA is TGTGCCAGCAGTTTAGGTTCGGGACAGGGAAGTTCCTTC. Translated: CASSLGSGQGSSF. V and J are TRBV27 and TRBJ2-1, with 9 bases lining up with TRBD1. The germline CDR1 and CDR2 sequences are MNHEY and SMNVEV (reference sequence). The length of the CDR3 is 13 residues.